This T cell receptor beta chain emerged from a study of regulatory T cells in long-lasting Graves disease (dated by TCRdb to about 2021). A note on the overall study: In the newly diagnosed Graves' disease group, patients had been taking antithyroid drugs for less than 3 months. Persistent Graves' disease patients were compared with newly diagnosed Graves' disease patients by peripheral blood TCR sequencing and RNA sequencing. The study took place in China and was registered as a clinical trial. A total of some 35 samples underwent TCR sequencing, from 13 patients with persistent Graves' disease and roughly 20 patients with newly diagnosed Graves' disease. Paper-wide results and their limitations: Lower TCR Shannon entropy and fewer highly expanded clones were observed in persistent Graves' disease patients than in newly diagnosed patients, which suggested clonal expansion. Patients with persistent disease shared more public clonotypes (approximately 2,500) than newly diagnosed patients did (around 980). Only the TCR beta chain was sequenced and analyzed. The authors acknowledged the small sample size as a limitation that may reduce accuracy. TRBV28, TRBJ1-2 and TRBJ2-5 were preferentially used in persistent disease, while TRBV20-1 and TRBJ2-1 were favored in newly diagnosed disease. Only peripheral blood was studied, because thyroid tissue, the primary lesion, was inaccessible.

The germline V gene gives CDR1 as MDHEN and CDR2 as SYDVKM. Spanning cysteine to phenylalanine, the CDR3 consists of 12 amino acids. The kept DNA is CDR3 alone, 36 bases in frame from the first base. V is clipped by 6 bases and J by 1 base, and the sequence between their germline boundaries is 6 bases long. The time point label, read with the paper, signifies: newly diagnosed GD, antithyroid drugs for less than 3 months. For both TCR sequencing and RNA sequencing, RNA was extracted from PBMCs in TRIzol. The diagnosis of Graves' disease followed American Thyroid Association guidelines. Patients were recruited from an endocrinology department in Xi'an, China. Each patient gave roughly 10 milliliters of peripheral blood, collected in an EDTA anticoagulant tube. Ficoll Paque Plus density gradient separation was used to isolate PBMCs, and no additional T cell sorting was done. An Agilent 2100 Bioanalyzer and agarose gel were used to check RNA quality, while a NanoDrop 2000 measured RNA concentration.

This clonotype has only a few counts. This clone's antigen is unknown. This could be a read error, since a much larger clone is one nucleotide away. The library relied on multiplex PCR. Sequencing was performed on an Illumina HiSeq 4000. CDR3 regions were amplified by Arm-PCR with iRepertoire HTBI primers to construct TCR beta libraries. PCR products were gel purified before sequencing. Per the authors' processing: Gene usage analysis of CDR3 amino acid clonotypes relied on the roughly 60 TRBV and 15 or so TRBJ segments identified across samples. Filtered high-quality paired reads were merged into contigs using COPE and FqMerger. Contigs were aligned with BLAST to IMGT TRBV, TRBD and TRBJ reference genes, and CDR3 was defined per IMGT. Clonotypes above 0.1% frequency were classified as highly expanded clones. Shannon entropy served as the measure of repertoire diversity, while the Gini coefficient captured V-J evenness. Public clonotypes were defined as clonotypes shared by more than one individual. In TCRdb, the public reads were trimmed at Q25 with fastp and aligned with MiXCR, with productive beta chains retained. Identical CDR3 protein sequences are pooled into one entry, listed with their most common genes and DNA. These V and J calls originate from TCRdb's pipeline instead of the authors' own analysis. The sample table records 200,000 to 250,000 distinct CDR3 sequences; about 16% of these occur just once. In total, the top ten clones hold 22% of the sample.

The starting material was peripheral blood mononuclear cells (PBMCs), obtained at new diagnosis, from a patient treated with antithyroid drugs. The rearranged chain carries TRBV28 and TRBJ1-1, with the D gene not clear enough to name. This TCR was recovered from a female donor with Graves disease. The nucleotide sequence is given as TGTGCCAGCAGCAACAGGAACACTGAAGCTTTCTTT. It specifies CASSNRNTEAFF.